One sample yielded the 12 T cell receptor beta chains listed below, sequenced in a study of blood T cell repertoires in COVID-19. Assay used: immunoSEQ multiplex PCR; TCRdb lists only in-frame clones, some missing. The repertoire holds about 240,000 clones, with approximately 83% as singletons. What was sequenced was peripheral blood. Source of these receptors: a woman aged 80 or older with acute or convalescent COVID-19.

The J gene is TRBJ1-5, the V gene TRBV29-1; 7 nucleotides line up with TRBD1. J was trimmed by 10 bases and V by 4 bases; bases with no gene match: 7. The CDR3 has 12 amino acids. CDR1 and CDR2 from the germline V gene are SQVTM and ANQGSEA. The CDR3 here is CSVGQGVGPQHF. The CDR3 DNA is TGCAGCGTTGGCCAGGGGGTCGGTCCCCAGCATTTT. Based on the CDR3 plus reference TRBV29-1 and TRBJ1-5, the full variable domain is SAVISQKPSRDICQRGTSLTIQCQVDSQVTMMFWYRQQPGQSLTLIATANQGSEATYESGFVIDKFPISRPNLTFSTLTVSNMSPEDSSIYLCSVGQGVGPQHFGDGTRLSIL.

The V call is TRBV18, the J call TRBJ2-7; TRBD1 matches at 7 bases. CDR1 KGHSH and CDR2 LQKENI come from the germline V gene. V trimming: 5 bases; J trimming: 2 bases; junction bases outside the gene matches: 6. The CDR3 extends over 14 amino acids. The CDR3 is CASSTRQGTYEQYF. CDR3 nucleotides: TGTGCCAGCTCAACAAGACAGGGAACCTACGAGCAGTACTTC.

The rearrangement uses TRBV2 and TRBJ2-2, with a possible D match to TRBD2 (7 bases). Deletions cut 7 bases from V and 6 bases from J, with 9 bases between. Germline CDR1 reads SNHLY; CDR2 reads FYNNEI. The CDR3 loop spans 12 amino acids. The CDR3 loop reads CASNGGPGELFF. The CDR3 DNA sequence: TGTGCCAGCAACGGGGGGCCCGGGGAGCTGTTTTTT. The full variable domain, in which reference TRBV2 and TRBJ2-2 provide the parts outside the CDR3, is EPEVTQTPSHQVTQMGQEVILRCVPISNHLYFYWYRQILGQKVEFLVSFYNNEISEKSEIFDDQFSVERPDGSNFTLKIRSTKLEDSAMYFCASNGGPGELFFGEGSRLTVL.

Here the CDR3 reads CASSLGRGSGNTIYF. The CDR3, as DNA: TGCGCCAGCAGCCTGGGCAGGGGGTCTGGAAACACCATATATTTT. V is TRBV4-1 and J is TRBJ1-3; 7 bases fit TRBD1. Looked up from germline, CDR1 is MGHRA and CDR2 is YSYEKL. V lost 4 bases to trimming and J lost 1 base; unmatched junction nucleotides: 4. The CDR3 runs to 15 residues.

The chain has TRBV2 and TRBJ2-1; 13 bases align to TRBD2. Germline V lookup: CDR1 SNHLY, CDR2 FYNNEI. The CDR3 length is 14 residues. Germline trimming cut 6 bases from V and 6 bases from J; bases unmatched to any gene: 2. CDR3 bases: TGTGCCAGCAGCCGGACTAGCGGGGGCAATGAGCAGTTCTTC. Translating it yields CASSRTSGGNEQFF.

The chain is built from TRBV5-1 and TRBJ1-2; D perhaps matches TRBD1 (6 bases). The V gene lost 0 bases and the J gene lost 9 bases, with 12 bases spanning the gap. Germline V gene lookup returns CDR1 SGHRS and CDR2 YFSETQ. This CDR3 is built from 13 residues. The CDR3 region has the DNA TGCGCCAGCAGCTTGGAGGGGGACCGCCGCTACACCTTC. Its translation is CASSLEGDRRYTF.

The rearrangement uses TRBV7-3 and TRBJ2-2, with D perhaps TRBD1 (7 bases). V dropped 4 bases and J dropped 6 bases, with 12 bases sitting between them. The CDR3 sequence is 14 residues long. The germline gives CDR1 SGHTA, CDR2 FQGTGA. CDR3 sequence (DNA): TGTGCCAGCAGCTACGGCAGGGGGGCCGGGGAGCTGTTTTTT. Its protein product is CASSYGRGAGELFF.

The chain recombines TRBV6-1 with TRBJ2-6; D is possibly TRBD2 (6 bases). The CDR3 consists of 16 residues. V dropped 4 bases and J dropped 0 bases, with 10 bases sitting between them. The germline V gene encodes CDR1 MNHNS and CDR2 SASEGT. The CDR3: CASSGRRVSGANVLTF. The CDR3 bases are TGTGCCAGCAGTGGGAGGAGGGTCTCTGGGGCCAACGTCCTGACTTTC.

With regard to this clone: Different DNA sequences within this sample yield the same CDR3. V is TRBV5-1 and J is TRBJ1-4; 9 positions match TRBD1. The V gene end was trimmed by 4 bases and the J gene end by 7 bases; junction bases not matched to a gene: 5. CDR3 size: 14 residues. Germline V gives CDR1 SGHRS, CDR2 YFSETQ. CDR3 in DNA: TGCGCCAGCAGCGCGGGACAGGGTCGTGAAAAACTGTTTTTT. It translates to CASSAGQGREKLFF.

In DNA, the CDR3 is TGTGCCAGTAGTACCGGGACAGGGATCAATCAGCCCCAGCATTTT. This codes for CASSTGTGINQPQHF. The chain recombines TRBV19 with TRBJ1-5, with 9 bases that match TRBD1. V shed 4 bases, J shed 3 bases, and the junction held 4 bases outside the gene matches. Germline loops: CDR1 LNHDA, CDR2 SQIVND (reference sequence). CDR3 length equals 15 residues.

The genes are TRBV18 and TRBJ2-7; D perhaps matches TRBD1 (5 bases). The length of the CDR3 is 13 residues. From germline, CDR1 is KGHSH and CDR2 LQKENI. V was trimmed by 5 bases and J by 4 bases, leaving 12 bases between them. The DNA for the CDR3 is TGTGCCAGCTCATCAGGGTCAGGTTACGAGCAGTACTTC. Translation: CASSSGSGYEQYF.

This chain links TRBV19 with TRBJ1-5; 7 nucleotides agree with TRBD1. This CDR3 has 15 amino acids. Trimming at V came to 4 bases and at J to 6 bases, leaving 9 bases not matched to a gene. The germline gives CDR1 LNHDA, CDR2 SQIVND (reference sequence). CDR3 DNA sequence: TGTGCCAGTAGTACGGGGCAGGGGGGTGGTCAGCCCCAGCATTTT. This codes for CASSTGQGGGQPQHF.